The 3 T cell receptor beta chains reported below all come from one sample, sequenced in a study of early T cells in non-severe SARS-CoV-2 infection. TCRdb redid the calling of the 5' RACE reads with MiXCR, one entry per CDR3 protein. This table has about 54,000 distinct CDR3 sequences, about 7.6% appearing once. Material: whole blood, obtained at baseline. The receptor set was obtained from an adult who was a healthcare worker with PCR-confirmed SARS-CoV-2 infection or an uninfected control (not recorded which).

This clonotype was counted ten times or more. The chain combines TRBV28 with TRBJ1-6; possibly TRBD1 for D (6 bases). The CDR3 is 17 residues long. In germline, CDR1 is MDHEN, CDR2 SYDVKM. V lost 3 bases and J lost 9, with 21 bases in between. The CDR3 here is CASSFPGRGARISPLHF. DNA of the CDR3: TGTGCCAGCAGTTTTCCCGGACGGGGGGCGAGAATTTCACCCCTCCACTTT. The variable domain in full, with the rest retrieved from reference TRBV28 and TRBJ1-6, is DVKVTQSSRYLVKRTGEKVFLECVQDMDHENMFWYRQDPGLGLRLIYFSYDVKMKEKGDIPEGYSVSREKKERFSLILESASTNQTSMYLCASSFPGRGARISPLHFGNGTRLTVT.

A few counts support this clonotype. The J gene is TRBJ2-1, the V gene TRBV4-1, with TRBD2 matching 8 bases. Germline CDR1 reads MGHRA; CDR2 reads YSYEKL. The CDR3 sequence is 13 residues long. V lost 4 bases to trimming and J lost 9 bases; unmatched junction nucleotides: 5. The CDR3 DNA reads TGCGCCAGCAGCCCCGGACTAGCCGTTGAGCAGTTCTTC. Translated, it gives CASSPGLAVEQFF.

This clonotype is medium-sized in the sample. This rearrangement joins TRBV6-1 to TRBJ1-5, with no clear D. CDR3 length: 14 amino acids. Germline-derived CDR1 and CDR2 are MNHNS and SASEGT. V was clipped by 3 bases and J by 2 bases, with 8 bases between them. The CDR3 DNA reads TGTGCCAGCAGTGAGTCAGGAGGCAATCAGCCCCAGCATTTT. Amino acids: CASSESGGNQPQHF.